The rows below give T cell receptor beta chains drawn from one sample of a study of blood T cell repertoires in COVID-19. Assay: immunoSEQ multiplex PCR; the TCRdb copy retains only in-frame clones and omits some. The sample comprises about 160,000 clones, roughly 89% of which are singletons, and approximately 10% rests with the top ten. Sequenced input: peripheral blood. The receptors here all came from a woman in her seventies with COVID-19, enrolled during active disease. Each CDR3 is given with its conserved first and last residue. Each record gives: clone size, V gene, J gene, D gene, CDR3 DNA, CDR3 protein. The D gene is left open where the match is weak. Where a row states a size, it is once, few, many or the class of an expanded clone; other rows omit it.

once	TRBV5-6	TRBJ1-2	TRBD1	TGTGCCAGCAGCTTGGGCGACGGGACAGACTACTATGGCTACACCTTC	CASSLGDGTDYYGYTF
-	TRBV2	TRBJ1-2	TRBD1	TGTGCCAGCAGTCCAGGGGGCGACTATGGCTACACCTTC	CASSPGGDYGYTF
-	TRBV28	TRBJ1-2	-	TGTGCCAGCAGGACCCCGACTTCCCATTATGGCTACACCTTC	CASRTPTSHYGYTF
few	TRBV28	TRBJ2-3	TRBD2	TGTGCCAGCAGACGCGGGCTGGGGCGGGGGGCTAGCACAGATACGCAGTATTTT	CASRRGLGRGASTDTQYF
-	TRBV30	TRBJ2-1	-	TGTGCCTGGAGTCCCCACAGATACAATGAGCAGTTCTTC	CAWSPHRYNEQFF
-	TRBV7-8	TRBJ1-2	TRBD1	TGTGCCAGCAGCTTAGTGCCAGGGGGCCACTATGGCTACACCTTC	CASSLVPGGHYGYTF
-	TRBV6-5	TRBJ2-7	-	TGTGCCAGCAGAAGACAGGGAGGCGAGCAGTACTTC	CASRRQGGEQYF
-	TRBV5-1	TRBJ1-1	-	TGCGCCAGCAGGACAGTAAGTGCCACTGAAGCTTTCTTT	CASRTVSATEAFF
-	TRBV5-1	TRBJ1-3	-	TGCGCCACCAGCTTGGAAGGGGGCTCTGGAAACACCATATATTTT	CATSLEGGSGNTIYF
-	TRBV4-2	TRBJ2-1	TRBD2	TGTGCCAGCAGCCACCTGACTAGCGGGGGGAGCTCCTACAATGAGCAGTTCTTC	CASSHLTSGGSSYNEQFF
-	TRBV4-2	TRBJ1-3	TRBD1	TGTGCCAGCAGCCAGACGGACAGGGGCTCTGGAAACACCATATATTTT	CASSQTDRGSGNTIYF
once	TRBV5-1	TRBJ2-2	TRBD2	TGCGCCAGCAGCTACTCCGGGACTAGCGCCGGGGAGCTGTTTTTT	CASSYSGTSAGELFF
-	TRBV2	TRBJ2-3	-	TGTGCCAGCAGTACACAAAGCGGTAGCACAGATACGCAGTATTTT	CASSTQSGSTDTQYF
-	TRBV5-4	TRBJ2-1	-	TGTGCCAGCAGCTTGGCTCGTGGGAGCTCCTACAATGAGCAGTTCTTC	CASSLARGSSYNEQFF
-	TRBV2	TRBJ2-1	-	TGTGCCAGCAGCCGGAGCGCCCATTACAATGAGCAGTTCTTC	CASSRSAHYNEQFF
-	TRBV5-1	TRBJ2-7	TRBD2	TGCGCCAGCAGCCCGCTAGCGGGGGCCTACGAGCAGTACTTC	CASSPLAGAYEQYF
-	TRBV4-2	TRBJ2-1	-	TGTGCCAGCAGCCTAAGGCCCGCCCGGGACACCAACCCCTACAATGAGCAGTTCTTC	CASSLRPARDTNPYNEQFF
-	TRBV28	TRBJ2-3	TRBD2	TGTGCCAGCAGCGGCGGGGGATACACAGATACGCAGTATTTT	CASSGGGYTDTQYF
-	TRBV29-1	TRBJ2-2	TRBD1	TGCAGCGTCGGGACAGGGATGATCACCGGGGAGCTGTTTTTT	CSVGTGMITGELFF
-	TRBV7-6	TRBJ2-7	-	TGTGCCAGCAGTAGGGGGGGGGACTCCTACGAGCAGTACTTC	CASSRGGDSYEQYF
-	TRBV2	TRBJ2-3	-	TGTGCCAGCAGAGGGGCTACAGGGAATACGCAGTATTTT	CASRGATGNTQYF
-	TRBV28	TRBJ1-5	-	TGTGCCAGCAGTTCTCCCTCCGGACAGAGCAATCAGCCCCAGCATTTT	CASSSPSGQSNQPQHF
-	TRBV10-3	TRBJ1-1	-	TGTGCCACCTACTCCACTGAAGCTTTCTTT	CATYSTEAFF
-	TRBV11-2	TRBJ2-1	TRBD2	TGTGCCAGCAGCTTAGGCTGGACTAGCGGGGGGGCCTTGTGGAATGAGCAGTTCTTC	CASSLGWTSGGALWNEQFF
-	TRBV6-4	TRBJ1-1	-	TGTGCCAGCTCCTGGACAGAGAACACTGAAGCTTTCTTT	CASSWTENTEAFF